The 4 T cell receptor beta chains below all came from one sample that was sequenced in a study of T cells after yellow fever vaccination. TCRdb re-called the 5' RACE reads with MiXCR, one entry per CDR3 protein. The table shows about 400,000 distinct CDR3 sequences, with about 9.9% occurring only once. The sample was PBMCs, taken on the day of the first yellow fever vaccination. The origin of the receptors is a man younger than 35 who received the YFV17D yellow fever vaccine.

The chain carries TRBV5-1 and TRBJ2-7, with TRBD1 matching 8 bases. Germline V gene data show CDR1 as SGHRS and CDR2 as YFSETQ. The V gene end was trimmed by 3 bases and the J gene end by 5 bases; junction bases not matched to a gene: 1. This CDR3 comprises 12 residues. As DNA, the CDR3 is TGCGCCAGCAGCTCGACAGGGGACGAGCAGTACGTC. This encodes CASSSTGDEQYV.

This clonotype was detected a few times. The CDR3 bases are TGTGCCAGCAGCTCCGGGACAGGGGTAACTAATGAAAAACTGTTTTTT. It encodes CASSSGTGVTNEKLFF. The chain combines TRBV5-5 with TRBJ1-4; TRBD1 agrees at 10 bases. The CDR3 length is 16 residues. V shed 3 bases, J shed 1 base, and the junction held 3 bases outside the gene matches. The germline CDR1 and CDR2 sequences are SGHKS and YYEKEE (reference sequence).

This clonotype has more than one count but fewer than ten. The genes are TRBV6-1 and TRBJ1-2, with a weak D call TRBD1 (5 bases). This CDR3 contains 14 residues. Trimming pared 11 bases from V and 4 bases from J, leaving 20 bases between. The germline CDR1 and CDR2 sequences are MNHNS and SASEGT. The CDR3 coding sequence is TGTGCCGGATACGGCAGACAGAGTACCTATGGCTACACCTTC. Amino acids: CAGYGRQSTYGYTF.

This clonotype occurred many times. CDR3 region: CASSLPQTLADTDTQYF. CDR3 sequence (DNA): TGCGCCAGCAGCTTACCACAAACACTAGCGGACACAGATACGCAGTATTTT. V is TRBV5-1 and J is TRBJ2-3; 8 bases align to TRBD2. The ends lost 2 bases at V and 2 bases at J; junction bases unmatched: 10. The CDR3 is made up of 17 amino acids. Germline V gene lookup returns CDR1 SGHRS and CDR2 YFSETQ. Drawing the rest from reference TRBV5-1 and TRBJ2-3, the complete variable domain is KAGVTQTPRYLIKTRGQQVTLSCSPISGHRSVSWYQQTPGQGLQFLFEYFSETQRNKGNFPGRFSGRQFSNSRSEMNVSTLELGDSALYLCASSLPQTLADTDTQYFGPGTRLTVL.